Sequencing of this T cell receptor (beta chain) was carried out in a study of T cell responses to AZD1222 COVID-19 vaccine (dated by TCRdb to about 2021). Study-wide context: A total of just over 230 trial participants underwent TCR sequencing, of whom about 210 received two doses of AZD1222 and about 25 received two doses of the MenACWY control vaccine. Trial participants were enrolled into age subgroups of 18-55, 56-69 and 70-plus years, which contained around 150, 29 and 61 TCR-sequenced participants, respectively.

Per the publication, the time point label means: about 28 days (+/-7) after the second vaccine dose. This specimen's treatment or condition label, interpreted: meningococcal conjugate vaccine given as trial control. Vaccinee samples came from UK trials COV001 and COV002, including a single-blind randomized controlled phase 2/3 trial of AZD1222 (ChAdOx1 nCoV-19) in healthy adults. For TCRbeta chain sequencing, PBMC samples from trial participants were taken at day 0 and at day 28 after the second dose. In the case of this clone: Its antigen target is currently unknown. There are no base qualities to consult, and no much larger clone falls within one base.

On the study overall, not on this receptor specifically: In the small 56-69-year group, the increase in depth fell short of significance, most likely because of low power. Spike-specific TCR breadth and depth rose significantly after two AZD1222 doses compared with day 0 and with MenACWY recipients. The vaccine-associated CD4 TCRs covered the entire spike protein, and the dominant responses fell in regions 160-218 and 743-854. Epitopes outside the regions mutated in the B.1.351 and B.1.1.7 variants were reportedly recognized by nearly half of the unique spike-specific TCRs. Only a handful of AZD1222 recipients were SARS-CoV-2 seropositive at baseline, limiting conclusions about previously exposed vaccinees. Because no samples from the day 14 peak response were available, repertoires could be characterized only after the peak T cell response. Most participants were white British and females outnumbered males, and the authors suggested that clonal diversity may have been underestimated.

The CDR3 regions of human TCRbeta chains were analyzed by immunosequencing. The original pipeline was this. Repertoire TCRs were matched against a reference library of SARS-CoV-2-specific TCRs generated with the MIRA antigen-specificity platform. Breadth meant the fraction of unique TCRs that were SARS-CoV-2-associated, whereas depth meant the fraction of total T cells that were SARS-CoV-2-associated. Each spike-specific TCR was assigned to its reactive spike region and to a CD4 or CD8 class using the MIRA data. Log10-transformed breadth and depth values were compared by one-way ANOVA with Sidak's multiple comparisons tests. TCRdb obtained this table from immuneACCESS and retained in-frame rearrangements with V and J assigned. These tables miss some clones; where compared with another copy, unresolved V genes account for less than half of the shortfall, and the remainder is unexplained. V, J and clone size were drawn from that table, and D and trimming were deduced from the DNA. This sample is represented by around 140,000 clones; approximately 86% of them were singletons. Approximately 5.6% of the sample is taken by the ten largest.

This sequence originates from an adult who received the MenACWY meningococcal vaccine as a control. The sequencing here drew on peripheral blood, taken 28 days after the second dose of the MenACWY control vaccine.

CDR3 reads: CASSPRSLSEGSTEAFF. The nucleotides are TGTGCCAGCAGCCCCCGGTCTTTATCAGAGGGTAGCACTGAAGCTTTCTTT. The chain couples TRBV4-2 to TRBJ1-1; no D gene is confidently identified. V loses 4 bases of germline sequence and J loses 4 bases, and the interval between the two ends is 22 bases. CDR1 LGHNA and CDR2 YNFKEQ were looked up in the germline V gene. The CDR3 sequence holds 17 residues, the cysteine and phenylalanine included. Only CDR3 DNA is held: 51 bases, read in frame from base 1.